This TCR beta chain was captured in a study of blood T cell repertoires in COVID-19. Germline trimming cut 1 base from V and 1 base from J; bases unmatched to any gene: 6. The CDR3 contains 17 residues. Germline CDR1 is SGHTA and CDR2 is FQGNSA. Sequencing was performed with immunoSEQ multiplex PCR; in TCRdb, only in-frame clones are kept and a portion is missing. The sample contains approximately 140,000 clones, about 83% of which appear only once. This clone appeared a single time. The chain recombines TRBV7-2 with TRBJ2-2; TRBD2 aligns across 7 bases. The clonotype was recovered from a woman between 45 and 65 years old who had been exposed to COVID-19. Sample: PBMCs or T cells enriched from blood (not recorded which). CDR3 nucleotide sequence: TGTGCCAGCAGCTTAGGGTCGGGCGGGAGGAACACCGGGGAGCTGTTTTTT. This translates into CASSLGSGGRNTGELFF.